Listed here are 16 T cell receptor beta chains from one sample, sequenced in a study of cytomegalovirus exposure and HLA in healthy donors. The data were produced by immunoSEQ multiplex PCR, yet TCRdb's version contains in-frame clones alone and is incomplete. Here the sample spans about 260,000 clones, about nine tenths being singletons. The sequencing sample was made of PBMCs. The receptors were sampled from a woman aged 25 to 39 in good health and CMV-seronegative.

CDR3 sequence: CASSSAGAPGNEQFF. The CDR3 nucleotides read TGTGCCAGCAGCTCGGCCGGGGCCCCTGGGAATGAGCAGTTCTTC. The chain combines TRBV7-3 with TRBJ2-1; either TRBD1 or TRBD2 may fit D (5 bases each). There are 15 residues in the CDR3. Germline CDR1 reads SGHTA; CDR2 reads FQGTGA. Trimming took 4 bases from V and 7 from J, leaving 17 bases between them.

The V gene is TRBV6-1, the J gene TRBJ2-7, with a tentative D call TRBD2 (5 bases). Germline CDR1 reads MNHNS; CDR2 reads SASEGT. The CDR3 has 14 amino acids. With 2 bases removed from V and 6 bases from J, the gap between germline ends came to 14 bases. CDR3 loop: CASSEIARDAEQYF. The CDR3 DNA sequence: TGTGCCAGCAGTGAAATTGCGAGGGATGCCGAGCAGTACTTC.

The chain carries TRBV7-3 and TRBJ2-7; 7 bases agree with TRBD2. Germline V CDR1 and CDR2: SGHTA, FQGTGA. The CDR3 consists of 13 residues. The V and J ends lost 2 bases and 4 bases, in that order; junction bases with no gene match: 2. The CDR3 nucleotides are TGTGCCAGCAGCTTAGGACTAGGTTACGAGCAGTACTTC. Protein product: CASSLGLGYEQYF.

This sequence joins TRBV19 and TRBJ2-7; D is perhaps TRBD1 (6 bases). This CDR3 is built from 15 residues. Trimming removed 6 bases from V and 3 bases from J, with 18 bases in between. Per the germline V gene, CDR1 is LNHDA and CDR2 is SQIVND (reference sequence). CDR3 nucleotide sequence: TGTGCCAGTAGACCCGACAGGTCTTCAATCTACGAGCAGTACTTC. The encoded protein is CASRPDRSSIYEQYF.

This sequence joins TRBV4-3 and TRBJ1-1, with 10 bases aligning to TRBD1. Trimming cost V 4 bases and J 11 bases; bases outside gene matches: 10. The CDR3 length is 14 residues. Germline CDR1 and CDR2: LGHNA and YSLEER. DNA of the CDR3: TGCGCCAGCAGCCTATCGGGACAGGGGAAGGGTGCTTTCTTT. Amino acid sequence: CASSLSGQGKGAFF.

The genes are TRBV7-2 and TRBJ2-5; weak D call: TRBD1 (7 bases). The V gene's germline CDR1 is SGHTA and CDR2 FQGNSA. The V end lost 5 bases, the J end lost 2 bases, and 24 bases lay between the germline ends. The CDR3 length is 18 residues. In nucleotides, the CDR3 is TGTGCCAGCAGCCGGAAGACAGGGAGGAACCCTCGGCAAGAGACCCAGTACTTC. This sequence encodes CASSRKTGRNPRQETQYF.

This clone was seen only once. This chain links TRBV28 with TRBJ2-7, with 15 bases that match TRBD2. Germline V CDR1 and CDR2: MDHEN, SYDVKM. The length of the CDR3 is 17 residues. Germline trimming cut 6 bases from V and 4 bases from J; bases unmatched to any gene: 10. The CDR3 DNA follows: TGTGCCAGCAGCCAAGGACTAGCGGGAGGGCCCGAGTACGAGCAGTACTTC. Translating gives CASSQGLAGGPEYEQYF.

The V and J genes are TRBV18 and TRBJ1-2; no firm D call. Trimming left V 0 bases short and J 2 bases short, with 7 bases between. Germline lookup yields CDR1 KGHSH and CDR2 LQKENI. The CDR3 runs 14 residues. The CDR3 nucleotides read TGTGCCAGCTCACCACCTCAACAGAACTATGGCTACACCTTC. Translating it yields CASSPPQQNYGYTF.

This clone was seen only once. The chain is built from TRBV10-3 and TRBJ2-4, with a tentative D call TRBD1 (5 bases). The CDR3 contains 16 residues. Trimming removed 6 bases at V and 2 bases at J, with 17 bases between. The germline V gene encodes CDR1 ENHRY and CDR2 SYGVKD. The CDR3 nucleotides are TGTGCCATCAGGGATCCACAGGAGCTAACCAAAAACATTCAGTACTTC. The encoded protein is CAIRDPQELTKNIQYF.

The chain carries TRBV9 and TRBJ2-6, with a weak D call TRBD2 (5 bases). The CDR3 is 16 amino acids. V was shortened by 4 bases and J by 0 bases, with 11 bases between the two germline ends. Germline-derived CDR1 and CDR2 are SGDLS and YYNGEE. CDR3 sequence reads: CASSPTRISGANVLTF. CDR3 nucleotides: TGTGCCAGCAGCCCAACTAGGATCTCTGGGGCCAACGTCCTGACTTTC.

This chain connects TRBV6-1 to TRBJ2-7; D is undetermined. This CDR3 comprises 14 residues. Looked up from germline, CDR1 is MNHNS and CDR2 is SASEGT. V was pared by 0 bases and J by 5 bases, with 11 bases between. This CDR3 is CASSEARFINEQYF. CDR3 coding DNA: TGTGCCAGCAGTGAAGCTAGGTTCATCAACGAGCAGTACTTC.

In this sample, this clone turned up once. The rearrangement joins TRBV7-9 to TRBJ1-1, with TRBD1 identical over 10 bases. CDR3 length: 16 residues. After removal of 4 bases from V and 5 bases from J, the junction contained 10 bases not matched to a gene. The V gene's germline CDR1 is SEHNR and CDR2 FQNEAQ (reference sequence). The CDR3, as DNA: TGTGCCAGCAGCTATCTGACAGGGGGCCATGGGACTGAAGCTTTCTTT. Amino acids: CASSYLTGGHGTEAFF. The variable domain in full, completed from reference TRBV7-9 and TRBJ1-1, reads DTGVSQNPRHKITKRGQNVTFRCDPISEHNRLYWYRQTLGQGPEFLTYFQNEAQLEKSRLLSDRFSAERPKGSFSTLEIQRTEQGDSAMYLCASSYLTGGHGTEAFFGQGTRLTVV.

Concerning this clone: At the DNA level, this CDR3 is encoded by other sequences in the same sample as well. The chain uses TRBV20-1 and TRBJ2-7; D unresolved. V shed 3 bases and J shed 2 bases, with 5 bases lying between them. Germline V gene sequence: CDR1 DFQATT, CDR2 SNEGSKA (reference sequence). CDR3 size: 11 residues. In DNA, the CDR3 is TGCAGTGCTAGGGGAACCTACGAGCAGTACTTC. Translating it yields CSARGTYEQYF.

The chain couples TRBV7-2 to TRBJ2-3; D is undetermined. V was shortened by 5 bases and J by 0 bases, with 15 bases between the two germline ends. Per germline, CDR1 SGHTA and CDR2 FQGNSA. The CDR3 is 16 amino acids. As DNA, the CDR3 is TGTGCCAGCAGCCCCTCGCTCATTACTAGCACAGATACGCAGTATTTT. It specifies CASSPSLITSTDTQYF.

The V and J genes are TRBV29-1 and TRBJ2-7; 12 bases are shared with TRBD1. The V gene end was trimmed by 4 bases and the J gene end by 4 bases; junction bases not matched to a gene: 5. This CDR3 region has 14 residues. Germline V gene data show CDR1 as SQVTM and CDR2 as ANQGSEA. CDR3 nucleotide sequence: TGCAGCGTTGTTGGGGACAGGGGGCCTTACGAGCAGTACTTC. Translation gives CSVVGDRGPYEQYF.

This clone was found once. This rearrangement joins TRBV7-9 to TRBJ2-5, with a weak D call TRBD1 (5 bases). The V and J ends lost 3 bases and 2 bases respectively, with 13 bases between them. Germline CDR1 is SEHNR and CDR2 is FQNEAQ (reference sequence). The CDR3 is made up of 15 amino acids. The CDR3 region is CASSLRRQKQETQYF. The CDR3 DNA reads TGTGCCAGCAGCTTGCGTAGACAGAAACAAGAGACCCAGTACTTC.